This TCR beta chain was identified in a study of T-cell reconstitution after alpha-beta-depleted transplantation in children. Study-level results: From newly produced T cells came most of the T-cell counts and diversity one year after transplant.

This clonotype has just a few counts. No antigen is known for it. From germline, CDR1 is SNHLY and CDR2 FYNNEI. The CDR3 covers 14 residues. TCRbeta library preparation incorporated unique molecular identifiers. TCRdb reanalysed the PCR reads using MiXCR and keeps one entry per CDR3 protein. This sample yields about 300,000 distinct CDR3 sequences, of which roughly 8.2% are seen a single time; about 8.2% belongs to the top ten. The origin of this receptor is a female patient between 2 and 10 years old who had a stem cell transplant for Fanconi anemia, so the T cells may come from the graft donor. The sequences come from peripheral blood, collected 360 days after TCRalphabeta/CD19-depleted stem cell transplant. The rearrangement links TRBV2 to TRBJ2-7; a weak D match, TRBD1 (6 bases). Here the CDR3 DNA reads TGTGCCAGCAGTGAAGGGCAGGGGTCCTTCGAGCAGTACGTC. It encodes CASSEGQGSFEQYV.